This TCR beta chain was sequenced during a study of PD-1 blockade in mismatch repair-deficient tumors. Method: immunoSEQ multiplex PCR; TCRdb's copy keeps in-frame clones and lacks some. Here the sample spans 75,000 to 80,000 clones, 70% to 90% being singletons. Germline CDR1 is LGHNA and CDR2 is YSLEER. Trimming pared 1 base from V and 6 bases from J, leaving 16 bases between. This CDR3 has 16 amino acids. Every patient had mismatch repair deficiency by PCR or immunohistochemistry. This clone is medium-sized by share. The genes are TRBV4-3 and TRBJ2-1; D is undetermined. The source is an adult with mismatch repair-deficient cancer. The sequenced sample was peripheral blood, obtained 44 weeks after starting pembrolizumab. CDR3 amino acids: CASSQALERASNEQFF. CDR3 nucleotides: TGCGCCAGCAGCCAAGCTTTAGAAAGGGCGTCCAATGAGCAGTTCTTC.